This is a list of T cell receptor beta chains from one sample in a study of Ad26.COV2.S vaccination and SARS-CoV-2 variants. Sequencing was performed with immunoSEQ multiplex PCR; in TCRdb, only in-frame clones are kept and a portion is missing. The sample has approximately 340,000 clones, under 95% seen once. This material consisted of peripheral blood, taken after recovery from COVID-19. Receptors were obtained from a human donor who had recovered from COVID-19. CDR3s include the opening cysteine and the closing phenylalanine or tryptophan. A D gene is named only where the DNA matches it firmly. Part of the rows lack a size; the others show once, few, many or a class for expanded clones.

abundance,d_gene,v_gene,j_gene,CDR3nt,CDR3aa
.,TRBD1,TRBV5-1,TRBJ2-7,TGCGCCAGCAGCTGGGGTTGGCCCGGGACAGGGGCTTCCTACGAGCAGTACTTC,CASSWGWPGTGASYEQYF
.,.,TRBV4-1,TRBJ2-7,TGCCCCACCACCCGACCGGGAAAAGGGTTACGTGGTTACGAGCAGTACTTC,CPTTRPGKGLRGYEQYF
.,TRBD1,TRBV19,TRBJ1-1,TGTGCCAGTAGTACGACAGGGTTCGCTTTCTTT,CASSTTGFAFF
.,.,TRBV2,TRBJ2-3,TGTGCCAGCAGGGACCAGGGGACAATCCCAGATACGCAGTATTTT,CASRDQGTIPDTQYF
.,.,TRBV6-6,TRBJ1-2,TGTGCCAGCAGCGTACGGGGGGCCGGGGGGGGCTACACCTTC,CASSVRGAGGGYTF
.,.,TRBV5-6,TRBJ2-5,TGTGCCAGCAGCGCAGACGAAGGGACCCAGTACTTC,CASSADEGTQYF
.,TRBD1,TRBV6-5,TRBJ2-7,TGTGCCAGCATCCCGGGACAGTCCTACGAGCAGTACTTC,CASIPGQSYEQYF
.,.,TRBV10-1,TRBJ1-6,TGCGCCAGCACGGCAAACCTCAATTCACCCCTCCACTTT,CASTANLNSPLHF
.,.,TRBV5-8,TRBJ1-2,TGTGCCAGCAGCTTGGGACAGTCTTATGGCTACACCTTC,CASSLGQSYGYTF
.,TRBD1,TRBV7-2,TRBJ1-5,TGTGCCAGCAGCTCTCGACAGGGCCCGAATCAGCCCCAGCATTTT,CASSSRQGPNQPQHF
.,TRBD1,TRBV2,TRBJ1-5,TGTGCCAGCAGTCGGGACAGGGCTGACAATCAGCCCCAGCATTTT,CASSRDRADNQPQHF
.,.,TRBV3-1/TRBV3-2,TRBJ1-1,TGTGCCAGCAGCCAGAGCGGCACTGAAGCTTTCTTT,CASSQSGTEAFF
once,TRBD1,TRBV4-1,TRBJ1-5,TGCGCCAGCAGCCAATACAGGGGAACCAATCAGCCCCAGCATTTT,CASSQYRGTNQPQHF
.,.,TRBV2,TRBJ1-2,TGTGCCAGCAGGCACAGGGAGCGCGACTATGGCTACACCTTC,CASRHRERDYGYTF
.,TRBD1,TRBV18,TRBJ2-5,TGTGCCAGCTCACCTACAGGGGCAGACACGAAGACCCAGTACTTC,CASSPTGADTKTQYF
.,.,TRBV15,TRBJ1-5,TGTGCCACCAGCACGGGCCGGGCGGGTCAGCCCCAGCATTTT,CATSTGRAGQPQHF
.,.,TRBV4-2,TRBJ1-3,TGTGCCAGCAGCCATCGTGGGAGGGGCAGCAAGCTGGAGTCGGCCACCATATATTTT,CASSHRGRGSKLESATIYF
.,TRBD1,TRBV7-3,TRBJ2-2,TGTGCCAGCAGGACCGGGACAGGTGGTTGGGCCGGGGAGCTGTTTTTT,CASRTGTGGWAGELFF
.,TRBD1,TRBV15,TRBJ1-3,TGTGCCACCAGCCTAACGACAGGGATGAACTCTGGAAACACCATATATTTT,CATSLTTGMNSGNTIYF
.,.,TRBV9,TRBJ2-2,TGTGCCAGCAGCGCCCACGACCAAGGACAGATCACCGGGGAGCTGTTTTTT,CASSAHDQGQITGELFF
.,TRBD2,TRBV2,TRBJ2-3,TGTGCCAGCAGCCTTAGCGGGGGGGCGGTAGATACGCAGTATTTT,CASSLSGGAVDTQYF
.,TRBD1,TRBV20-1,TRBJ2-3,TGCAGTGCTAGTCCTCCGAGACAGGGGACAGATACGCAGTATTTT,CSASPPRQGTDTQYF
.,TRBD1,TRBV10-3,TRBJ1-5,TGTGCCATCAGTGAGTCAGACAGGGGAGCGGGTCAGCCCCAGCATTTT,CAISESDRGAGQPQHF
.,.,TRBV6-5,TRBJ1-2,TGTGCCAGCAGCCCATCGGGACCGGGGGGCTACACCTTC,CASSPSGPGGYTF
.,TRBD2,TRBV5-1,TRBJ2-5,TGCGCCAGCAGCTTGCTAGCGGGGGAAGAGACCCAGTACTTC,CASSLLAGEETQYF
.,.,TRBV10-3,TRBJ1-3,TGTGCCACGAAGGAGGCAAGGGGGAAGAGCTCTGGAAACACCATATATTTT,CATKEARGKSSGNTIYF
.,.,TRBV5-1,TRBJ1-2,TGCGCCAGCAGCTTGACCCTTCGGACGGGGGGCAGTGGCTACACCTTC,CASSLTLRTGGSGYTF
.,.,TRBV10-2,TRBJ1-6,TGCGCCAGCAGAGACGCGGGAGATTATAATTCACCCCTCCACTTT,CASRDAGDYNSPLHF